The next 9 T cell receptor beta chains were all read from a single sample in a study of blood T cell repertoires in COVID-19. Clones were sequenced by immunoSEQ multiplex PCR, and TCRdb holds only the in-frame ones, with some missing. This table has roughly 300,000 clones, around 90% appearing once. Material: peripheral blood. These receptors were collected from a man aged 18 to 35 with active or convalescent COVID-19.

In its sample, this clone was seen a few times. The V and J genes are TRBV25-1 and TRBJ2-7; 11 nucleotides align to TRBD1. Germline lookup yields CDR1 MGHDK and CDR2 SYGVNS. V trimming: 6 bases; J trimming: 4 bases; junction bases outside the gene matches: 5. The CDR3 runs to 14 residues. The CDR3 sequence: CASSQGQGGYEQYF. The CDR3 DNA reads TGTGCCAGCAGCCAGGGACAGGGGGGTTACGAGCAGTACTTC.

This chain joins TRBV27 and TRBJ1-1; unclear D gene. The germline V and J ends were trimmed by 5 bases and 2 bases, with 18 bases remaining between them. Germline V CDR1 and CDR2: MNHEY, SMNVEV (reference sequence). The CDR3 length is 16 residues. CDR3 residues: CASSIPPGRGNTEAFF. The CDR3 DNA reads TGTGCCAGCAGTATCCCCCCCGGGAGAGGAAACACTGAAGCTTTCTTT.

This chain uses TRBV19 with TRBJ2-2; no clear D. V was clipped by 1 base and J by 7 bases, with 10 bases between them. This CDR3 has 14 residues. In germline, CDR1 is LNHDA, CDR2 SQIVND (reference sequence). CDR3 DNA: TGTGCCAGTAGTATAGGCCCGAGCCACGGGGAGCTGTTTTTT. Its protein product is CASSIGPSHGELFF.

The chain has TRBV11-2 and TRBJ1-2; D is possibly TRBD1 (5 bases). V lost 4 bases and J lost 2, with 14 bases in between. This CDR3 is 15 amino acids long. Germline CDR1 and CDR2: SGHAT and FQNNGV. In DNA form, the CDR3 reads TGTGCCAGCAGCTCTGGCGGGGGAGGGAACTATGGCTACACCTTC. Translated, it gives CASSSGGGGNYGYTF.

The chain couples TRBV29-1 to TRBJ1-5; D is uncertain. Germline V lookup: CDR1 SQVTM, CDR2 ANQGSEA. V was trimmed by 4 bases and J by 5 bases, leaving 15 bases between them. The CDR3 consists of 14 residues. CDR3 loop: CSVVLASRDQPQHF. The CDR3, as DNA: TGCAGCGTTGTGCTCGCCTCTCGCGATCAGCCCCAGCATTTT.

V gene TRBV11-3 combines with J gene TRBJ2-3; 8 nucleotides agree with TRBD2. This CDR3 is 15 amino acids long. The germline V gene encodes CDR1 SGHNT and CDR2 YENEEA. V lost 5 bases to trimming and J lost 2 bases; unmatched junction nucleotides: 6. The CDR3 reads CASSVGRGHTDTQYF. The CDR3, as DNA: TGTGCCAGCAGCGTCGGGAGGGGACACACAGATACGCAGTATTTT.

The V and J genes are TRBV6-5 and TRBJ1-6; D ambiguous. V shed 6 bases and J shed 9 bases, with 18 bases lying between them. This CDR3 has 15 amino acids. Germline loops: CDR1 MNHEY, CDR2 SVGAGI. CDR3 residues: CASRVDYTGISPLHF. The CDR3 region has the DNA TGTGCCAGCAGGGTAGACTATACGGGAATTTCACCCCTCCACTTT.

V is TRBV5-1 and J is TRBJ1-5; 7 bases fit TRBD1. There are 15 residues in the CDR3. The germline gives CDR1 SGHRS, CDR2 YFSETQ. Losses at the gene ends were 0 bases for V and 5 bases for J; bases not matched to a gene: 5. CDR3: CASSLDRGQDQPQHF. CDR3 bases: TGCGCCAGCAGCTTGGACAGGGGCCAGGATCAGCCCCAGCATTTT.

V usage is TRBV7-8 and J usage is TRBJ2-2; 10 nucleotides line up with TRBD2. CDR1 SGHVS and CDR2 FQNEAQ come from the germline V gene. This CDR3 is built from 16 residues. The J segment lost 4 bases and the V segment lost 3 bases, leaving 5 bases of the junction unmatched. The CDR3 nucleotides are TGTGCCAGCAGCTTTACGACTAGCGGGCGCACCGGGGAGCTGTTTTTT. Its translation: CASSFTTSGRTGELFF.